This T cell receptor (beta chain) is from a study of shared clonotypes between healthy human individuals. Profiling relied on immunoSEQ multiplex PCR, and the TCRdb table lists in-frame clones only, not all of them. The table includes under 2,500,000 clones, roughly 95% detected once. Trimming left V 5 bases short and J 10 bases short, with 14 bases between. Germline V gives CDR1 DFQATT, CDR2 SNEGSKA (reference sequence). The CDR3 consists of 11 residues. This sequence was found in a man aged 18 to 30 in good health. The genes are TRBV20-1 and TRBJ2-5; D gene unclear. Input material: naive CD4+ T cells sorted from blood. As to subset: CD45RA+ positively selected. The CDR3 sequence is CSACEPTVQYF. CDR3 bases: TGCAGTGCTTGCGAGCCAACGGTCCAGTACTTC.